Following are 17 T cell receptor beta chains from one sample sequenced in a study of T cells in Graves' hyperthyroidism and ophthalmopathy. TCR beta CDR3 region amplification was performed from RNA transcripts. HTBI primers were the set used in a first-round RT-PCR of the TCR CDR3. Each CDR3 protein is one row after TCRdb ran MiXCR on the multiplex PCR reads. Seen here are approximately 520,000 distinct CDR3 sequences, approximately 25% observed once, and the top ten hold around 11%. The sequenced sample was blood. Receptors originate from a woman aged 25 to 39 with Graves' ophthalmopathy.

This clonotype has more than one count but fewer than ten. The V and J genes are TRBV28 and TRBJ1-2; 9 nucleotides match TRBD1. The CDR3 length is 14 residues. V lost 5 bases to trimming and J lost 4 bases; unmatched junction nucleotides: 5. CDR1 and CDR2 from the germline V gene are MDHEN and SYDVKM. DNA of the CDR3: TGTGCCAGCAGTGCGGGACAGGGAGTCTATGGCTACACCTTC. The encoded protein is CASSAGQGVYGYTF.

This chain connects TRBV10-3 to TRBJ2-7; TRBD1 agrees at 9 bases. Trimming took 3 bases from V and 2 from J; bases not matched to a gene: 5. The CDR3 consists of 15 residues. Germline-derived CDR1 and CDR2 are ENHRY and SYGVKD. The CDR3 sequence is CAISDPGTGTYEQYF. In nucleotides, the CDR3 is TGTGCCATCAGTGACCCCGGGACAGGGACCTACGAGCAGTACTTC.

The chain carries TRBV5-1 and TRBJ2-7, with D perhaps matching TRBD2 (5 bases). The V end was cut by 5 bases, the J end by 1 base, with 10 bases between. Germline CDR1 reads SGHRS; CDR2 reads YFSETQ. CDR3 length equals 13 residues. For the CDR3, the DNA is TGCGCCAGCAGGGAGGCCAGTTCCTACGAGCAGTACTTC. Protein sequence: CASREASSYEQYF.

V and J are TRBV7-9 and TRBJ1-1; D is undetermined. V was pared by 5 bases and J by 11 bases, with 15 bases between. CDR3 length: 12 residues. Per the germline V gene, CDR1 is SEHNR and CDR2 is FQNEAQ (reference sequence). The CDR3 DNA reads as TGTGCCAGCAGCCCCGGGGTGTGGGAGGCTTTCTTT. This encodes CASSPGVWEAFF.

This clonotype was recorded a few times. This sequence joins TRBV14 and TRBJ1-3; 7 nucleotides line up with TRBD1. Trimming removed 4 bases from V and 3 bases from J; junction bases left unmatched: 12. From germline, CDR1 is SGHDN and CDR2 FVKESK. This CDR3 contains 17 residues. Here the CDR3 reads CASSPLPGTEYGNTIYF. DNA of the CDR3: TGTGCCAGCAGCCCATTACCCGGGACAGAGTATGGAAACACCATATATTTT.

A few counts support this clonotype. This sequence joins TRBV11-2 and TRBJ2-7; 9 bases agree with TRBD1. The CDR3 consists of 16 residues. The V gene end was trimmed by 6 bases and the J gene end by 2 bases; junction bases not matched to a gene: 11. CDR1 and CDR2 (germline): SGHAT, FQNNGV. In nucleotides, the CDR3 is TGTGCCAGCAGTTTTTTTCCGGGACAGGGCCCCTACGAGCAGTACTTC. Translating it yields CASSFFPGQGPYEQYF.

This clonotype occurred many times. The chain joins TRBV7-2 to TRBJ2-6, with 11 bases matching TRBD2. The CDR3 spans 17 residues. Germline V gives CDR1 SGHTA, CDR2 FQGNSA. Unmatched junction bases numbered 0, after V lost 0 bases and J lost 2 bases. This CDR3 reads CASSLALAGAGANVLTF. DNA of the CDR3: TGTGCCAGCAGCTTAGCACTAGCGGGGGCTGGGGCCAACGTCCTGACTTTC.

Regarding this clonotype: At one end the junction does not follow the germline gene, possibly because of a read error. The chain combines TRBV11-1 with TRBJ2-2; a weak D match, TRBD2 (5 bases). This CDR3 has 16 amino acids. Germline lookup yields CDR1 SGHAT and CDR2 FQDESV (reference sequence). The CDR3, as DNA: TGCGCCAGCAGCCCCAGTTGGGCTAGCCGCACCGGGGAGCTGTTTTTT. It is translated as CASSPSWASRTGELFF.

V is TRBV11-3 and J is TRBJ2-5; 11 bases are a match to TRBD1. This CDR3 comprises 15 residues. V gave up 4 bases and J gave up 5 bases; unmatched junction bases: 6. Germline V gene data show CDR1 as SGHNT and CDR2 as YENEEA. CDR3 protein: CASSSGGTGGETQYF. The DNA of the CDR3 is TGTGCCAGCAGCTCCGGAGGGACAGGGGGGGAGACCCAGTACTTC.

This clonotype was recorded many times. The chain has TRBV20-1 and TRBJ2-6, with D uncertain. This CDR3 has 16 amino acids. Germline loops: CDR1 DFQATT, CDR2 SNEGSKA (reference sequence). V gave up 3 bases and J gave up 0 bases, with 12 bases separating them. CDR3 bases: TGCAGTGCTAGTGACCTCGGCATCTCTGGGGCCAACGTCCTGACTTTC. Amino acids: CSASDLGISGANVLTF.

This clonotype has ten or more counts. The CDR3 spells CASTSTGGSTYEQYF. CDR3 coding DNA: TGTGCCAGCACCTCAACAGGGGGTTCGACCTACGAGCAGTACTTC. The chain uses TRBV6-2 or TRBV6-3 and TRBJ2-7; 8 positions agree with TRBD1. CDR1 and CDR2 from the germline V gene are MNHEY and SVGEGT. The trim removed 7 bases at V and 2 bases at J, leaving 10 bases unmatched. The CDR3 contains 15 residues.

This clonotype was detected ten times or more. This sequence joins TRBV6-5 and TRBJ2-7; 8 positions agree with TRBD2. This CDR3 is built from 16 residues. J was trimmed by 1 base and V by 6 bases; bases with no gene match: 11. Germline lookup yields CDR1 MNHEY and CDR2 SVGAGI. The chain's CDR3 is CASSLPSGGGSYEQYF. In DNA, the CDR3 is TGTGCCAGCAGCCTCCCTTCCGGCGGGGGGTCCTACGAGCAGTACTTC.

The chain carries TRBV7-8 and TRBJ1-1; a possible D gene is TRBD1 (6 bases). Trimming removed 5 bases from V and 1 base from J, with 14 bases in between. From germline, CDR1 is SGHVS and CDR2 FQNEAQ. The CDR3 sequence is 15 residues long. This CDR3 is CASSAKDSKNTEAFF. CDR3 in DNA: TGTGCCAGCAGCGCAAAGGACAGTAAGAACACTGAAGCTTTCTTT.

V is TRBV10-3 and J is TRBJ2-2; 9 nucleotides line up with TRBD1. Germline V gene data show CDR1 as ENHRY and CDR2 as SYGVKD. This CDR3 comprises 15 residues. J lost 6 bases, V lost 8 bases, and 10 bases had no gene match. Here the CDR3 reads CAIAYRDRVPGELFF. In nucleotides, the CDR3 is TGTGCCATCGCGTATCGGGACAGGGTCCCCGGGGAGCTGTTTTTT.

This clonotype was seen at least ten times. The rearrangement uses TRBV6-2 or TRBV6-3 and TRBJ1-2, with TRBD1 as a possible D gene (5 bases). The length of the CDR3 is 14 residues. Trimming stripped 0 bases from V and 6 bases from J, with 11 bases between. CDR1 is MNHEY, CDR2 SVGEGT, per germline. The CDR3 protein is CASSYSSGPDGYTF. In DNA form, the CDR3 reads TGTGCCAGCAGTTACTCATCAGGGCCCGATGGCTACACCTTC.

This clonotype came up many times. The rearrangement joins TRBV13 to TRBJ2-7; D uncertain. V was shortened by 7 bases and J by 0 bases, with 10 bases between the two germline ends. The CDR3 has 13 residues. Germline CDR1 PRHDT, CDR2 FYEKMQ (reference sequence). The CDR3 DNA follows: TGTGCCAGCATTGCCAGGCACTCCTACGAGCAGTACTTC. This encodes CASIARHSYEQYF.

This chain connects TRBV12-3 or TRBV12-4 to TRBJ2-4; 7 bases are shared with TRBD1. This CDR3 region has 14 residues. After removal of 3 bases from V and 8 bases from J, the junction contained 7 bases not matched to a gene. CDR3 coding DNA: TGTGCCAGCAGTTTGGAGACAGGGAGCCACATTCAGTACTTC. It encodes CASSLETGSHIQYF.